This entry concerns a single T cell receptor (beta chain). What it binds is unknown. The data stem from a study of T cell responses to AZD1222 COVID-19 vaccine. Notes on the study in general: Donors were mostly white British, more females; clonal diversity possibly underestimated. Spike was spanned by vaccine-associated CD4 TCRs, which were dominant at 160-218 and 743-854. Every sample of the repertoires postdated the peak T cell response.

Sequenced by immunoSEQ multiplex PCR; TCRdb stores in-frame clones only, minus some. The sample shows about 130,000 clones, about nine tenths of them seen only once. The origin of this receptor is an adult in good health. The sample here was peripheral blood, taken on day 0 of AZD1222 vaccination.

This CDR3 reads CASSFFRQGSSYEQYF. The CDR3 bases are TGTGCCAGCAGCTTTTTCCGACAGGGAAGCTCCTACGAGCAGTACTTC. The chain joins TRBV11-2 to TRBJ2-7, with 7 bases aligning to TRBD1. V dropped 3 bases and J dropped 0; count of bases not matched to a gene: 8. CDR1 and CDR2 (germline): SGHAT, FQNNGV. The CDR3 length is 16 residues.